Following are 11 T cell receptor beta chains from one sample sequenced in a study of PD-L1 blockade in urothelial cancer. Sequencing was performed with immunoSEQ multiplex PCR; in TCRdb, only in-frame clones are kept and a portion is missing. Among 70,000 to 100,000 clones listed, 84% were seen once. Specified time point: pretreatment peripheral blood. The sample in question was PBMCs, obtained around atezolizumab (anti-PD-L1) treatment. The receptors derive from a man in his sixties with urothelial cancer.

The gene calls are TRBV6-5 and TRBJ2-1; D uncertain. The CDR3 spans 11 residues. Trimming took off 5 bases at V and 4 bases at J, with 3 bases between the two ends. CDR1 and CDR2 from the germline V gene are MNHEY and SVGAGI. CDR3 region: CASSVYNEQFF. The CDR3 coding sequence is TGTGCCAGCAGTGTATACAATGAGCAGTTCTTC.

The J gene is TRBJ1-1, the V gene TRBV18, with a possible D match to TRBD1 (5 bases). Germline loops: CDR1 KGHSH, CDR2 LQKENI. The ends were cut back, 0 bases at V and 2 bases at J, with 7 bases in the middle. The CDR3 consists of 14 residues. CDR3 amino acids: CASSPPGGNTEAFF. The CDR3 DNA follows: TGTGCCAGCTCACCACCCGGGGGAAACACTGAAGCTTTCTTT.

The gene calls are TRBV7-2 and TRBJ2-7; weak D call: TRBD2 (5 bases). The ends were cut back, 1 base at V and 0 bases at J, with 10 bases in the middle. CDR1 and CDR2 (germline): SGHTA, FQGNSA. The CDR3 contains 15 residues. As DNA, the CDR3 is TGTGCCAGCAGCTTAGTATCTGGGAGCTCCTACGAGCAGTACTTC. The encoded protein is CASSLVSGSSYEQYF.

The chain links TRBV19 to TRBJ1-1; 7 nucleotides match TRBD1. Per the germline V gene, CDR1 is LNHDA and CDR2 is SQIVND (reference sequence). This CDR3 is built from 15 residues. J lost 6 bases, V lost 1 base, and 8 bases had no gene match. CDR3 residues: CASSIAPTGLPEAFF. In DNA, the CDR3 is TGTGCCAGTAGTATAGCCCCGACAGGGTTGCCTGAAGCTTTCTTT.

The rearrangement joins TRBV27 to TRBJ2-3, with 7 bases aligning to TRBD1. Germline loops: CDR1 MNHEY, CDR2 SMNVEV (reference sequence). CDR3 length: 15 residues. Germline trimming cut 5 bases from V and 2 bases from J; bases unmatched to any gene: 7. The CDR3 coding sequence is TGTGCCAGCAGTGTCACAGGGGCCCACACAGATACGCAGTATTTT. Translated: CASSVTGAHTDTQYF.

The CDR3 here is CASSLAGGPQYEQYF. CDR3 DNA sequence: TGTGCCAGCAGCTTGGCGGGAGGGCCTCAGTACGAGCAGTACTTC. The chain combines TRBV5-5 with TRBJ2-7, with 8 bases matching TRBD2. The germline gives CDR1 SGHKS, CDR2 YYEKEE (reference sequence). This CDR3 region has 15 residues. Trimming cost V 0 bases and J 4 bases; bases outside gene matches: 6.

This clone was picked up a small number of times. The genes are TRBV2 and TRBJ1-1; D possibly corresponds to TRBD1 (5 bases). The CDR3 is made up of 15 amino acids. Trimming pared 6 bases from V and 4 bases from J, leaving 18 bases between. CDR1 is SNHLY and CDR2 is FYNNEI in the germline V gene. For the CDR3, the DNA is TGTGCCAGCAGCCTACAGGCCGGGCGGGGCACTGAAGCTTTCTTT. Protein: CASSLQAGRGTEAFF.

This clone has only a few counts. This chain joins TRBV7-8 and TRBJ1-5, with no clear D. The CDR3 is 15 residues long. Germline values: CDR1 SGHVS, CDR2 FQNEAQ. Trimming took 3 bases from V and 9 from J, leaving 18 bases between them. The CDR3 loop reads CASSFRREFRAPQHF. The CDR3 DNA follows: TGTGCCAGCAGCTTTCGCCGTGAGTTCCGAGCGCCCCAGCATTTT.

This CDR3 reads CAIRPGYYGYTF. The CDR3 DNA follows: TGTGCCATCAGACCGGGATACTATGGCTACACCTTC. The chain links TRBV10-3 to TRBJ1-2; the D is unclear. The CDR3 is made up of 12 amino acids. The V gene lost 6 bases and the J gene lost 3 bases, with 8 bases spanning the gap. Germline CDR1 reads ENHRY; CDR2 reads SYGVKD.

The chain combines TRBV5-6 with TRBJ1-5, with 7 bases aligning to TRBD1. CDR1 SGHDT and CDR2 YYEEEE come from the germline V gene. With 2 bases clipped from V and 7 bases from J, the junction kept 6 bases outside the gene matches. The length of the CDR3 is 14 residues. The CDR3 loop reads CASSFKTGKQPQHF. The CDR3 DNA is TGTGCCAGCAGCTTCAAGACAGGGAAACAGCCCCAGCATTTT.

The chain has TRBV12-2 and TRBJ2-1; the table's D call, TRBD2, was not checked against the DNA. TRBV12-2 constitutes a pseudogene. This CDR3 has 15 residues. The DNA for the CDR3 is TGTGCAAGTCGCCCCAGCGGGAGGTTATACAATGAGCAGTTCTTC. Protein: CASRPSGRLYNEQFF.